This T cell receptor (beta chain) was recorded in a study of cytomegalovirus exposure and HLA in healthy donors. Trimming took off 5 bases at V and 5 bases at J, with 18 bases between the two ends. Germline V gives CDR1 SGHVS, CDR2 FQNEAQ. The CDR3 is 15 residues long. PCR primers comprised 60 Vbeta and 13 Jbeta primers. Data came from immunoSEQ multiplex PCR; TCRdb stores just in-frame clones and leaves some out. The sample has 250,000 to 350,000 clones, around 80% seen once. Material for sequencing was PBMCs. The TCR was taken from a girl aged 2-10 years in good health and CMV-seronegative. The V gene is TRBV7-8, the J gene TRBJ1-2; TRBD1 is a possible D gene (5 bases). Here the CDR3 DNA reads TGTGCCAGCAGCGCCGAGGACATTATCGATTATGGCTACACCTTC. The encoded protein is CASSAEDIIDYGYTF.